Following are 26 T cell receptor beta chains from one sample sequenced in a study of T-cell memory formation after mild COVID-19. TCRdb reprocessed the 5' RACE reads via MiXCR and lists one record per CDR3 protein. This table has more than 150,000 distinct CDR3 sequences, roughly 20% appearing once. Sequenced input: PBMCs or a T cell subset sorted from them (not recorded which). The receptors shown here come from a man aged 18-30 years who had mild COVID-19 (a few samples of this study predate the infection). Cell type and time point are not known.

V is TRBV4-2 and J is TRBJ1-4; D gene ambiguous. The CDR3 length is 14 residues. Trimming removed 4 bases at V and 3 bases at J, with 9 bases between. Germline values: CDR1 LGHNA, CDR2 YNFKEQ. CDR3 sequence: CASSPAGPNEKLFF. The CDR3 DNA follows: TGTGCCAGCAGCCCGGCCGGGCCTAATGAAAAACTGTTTTTT.

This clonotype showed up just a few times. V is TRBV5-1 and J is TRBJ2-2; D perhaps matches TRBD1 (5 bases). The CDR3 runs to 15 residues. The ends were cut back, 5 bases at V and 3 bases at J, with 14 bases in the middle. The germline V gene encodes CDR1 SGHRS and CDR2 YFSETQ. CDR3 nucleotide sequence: TGCGCCAGCAGACCCACCGACAGTTACACCGGGGAGCTGTTTTTT. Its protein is CASRPTDSYTGELFF.

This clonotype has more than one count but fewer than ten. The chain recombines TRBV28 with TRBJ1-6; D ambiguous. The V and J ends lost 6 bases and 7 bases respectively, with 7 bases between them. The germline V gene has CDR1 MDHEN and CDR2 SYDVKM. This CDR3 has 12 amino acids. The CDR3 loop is CASSPPNSPLHF. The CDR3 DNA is TGTGCCAGCAGCCCACCCAATTCACCCCTCCACTTT.

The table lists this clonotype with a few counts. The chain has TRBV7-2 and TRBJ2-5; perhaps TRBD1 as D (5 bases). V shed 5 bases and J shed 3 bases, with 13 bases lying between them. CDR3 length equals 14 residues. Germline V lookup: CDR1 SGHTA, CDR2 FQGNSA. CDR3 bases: TGTGCCAGCAGCACCCGACAGTACGAAGAGACCCAGTACTTC. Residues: CASSTRQYEETQYF.

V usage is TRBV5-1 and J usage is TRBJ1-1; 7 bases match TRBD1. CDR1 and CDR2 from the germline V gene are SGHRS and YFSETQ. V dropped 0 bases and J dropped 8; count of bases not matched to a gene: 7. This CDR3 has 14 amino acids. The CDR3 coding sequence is TGCGCCAGCAGCTTGGCCGTTGGACAGGTGGAAGCTTTCTTT. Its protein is CASSLAVGQVEAFF.

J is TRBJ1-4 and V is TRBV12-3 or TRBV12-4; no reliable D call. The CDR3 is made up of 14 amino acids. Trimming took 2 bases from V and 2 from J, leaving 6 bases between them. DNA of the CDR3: TGTGCCAGCAGTTTAACACTGACTAATGAAAAACTGTTTTTT. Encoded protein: CASSLTLTNEKLFF.

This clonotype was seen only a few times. The CDR3: CASSRTGATDTQYF. The CDR3 DNA reads TGTGCCAGCAGCCGTACAGGGGCCACAGATACGCAGTATTTT. The chain employs TRBV6-1 and TRBJ2-3, with 7 bases aligning to TRBD1. CDR1 and CDR2 from the germline V gene are MNHNS and SASEGT. The ends lost 6 bases at V and 2 bases at J; junction bases unmatched: 5. The CDR3 length is 14 residues.

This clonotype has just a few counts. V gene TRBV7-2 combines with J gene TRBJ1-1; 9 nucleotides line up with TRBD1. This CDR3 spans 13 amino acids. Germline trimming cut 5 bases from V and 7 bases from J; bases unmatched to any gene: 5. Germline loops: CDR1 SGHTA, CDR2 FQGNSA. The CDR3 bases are TGTGCCAGCAGCGAACAGGGGGCTGTTGAAGCTTTCTTT. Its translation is CASSEQGAVEAFF.

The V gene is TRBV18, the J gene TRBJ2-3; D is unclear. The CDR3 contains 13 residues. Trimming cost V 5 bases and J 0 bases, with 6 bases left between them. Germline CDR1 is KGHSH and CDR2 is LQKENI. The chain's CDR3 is CASSAPSTDTQYF. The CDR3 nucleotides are TGTGCCAGCTCAGCTCCTAGCACAGATACGCAGTATTTT.

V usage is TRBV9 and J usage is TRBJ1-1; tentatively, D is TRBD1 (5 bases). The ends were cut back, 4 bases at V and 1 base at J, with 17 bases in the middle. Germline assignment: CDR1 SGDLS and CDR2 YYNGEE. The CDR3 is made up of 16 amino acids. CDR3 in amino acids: CASSHRRGSGNTEAFF. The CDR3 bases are TGTGCCAGCAGCCATCGAAGGGGTTCGGGGAACACTGAAGCTTTCTTT.

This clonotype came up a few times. The CDR3 loop is CASSPGPTNEKLFF. The CDR3 DNA sequence: TGCGCCAGCAGCCCGGGGCCTACTAATGAAAAACTGTTTTTT. J is TRBJ1-4 and V is TRBV5-1; tentative D call: TRBD1 (5 bases). The CDR3 has 14 residues. Trimming took 4 bases from V and 2 from J, leaving 9 bases between them. CDR1 is SGHRS and CDR2 is YFSETQ in the germline V gene.

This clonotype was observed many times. Here the CDR3 DNA reads TGCAGCGTTGAAGGACAGGGAAAAAACATTCAGTACTTC. Amino acid sequence: CSVEGQGKNIQYF. This chain joins TRBV29-1 and TRBJ2-4; 7 nucleotides agree with TRBD1. Germline V gene data show CDR1 as SQVTM and CDR2 as ANQGSEA. CDR3 size: 13 residues. J gave up 4 bases and V 1 base, and 1 base lay outside the gene matches. Drawing the rest from reference TRBV29-1 and TRBJ2-4, the complete variable domain is SAVISQKPSRDICQRGTSLTIQCQVDSQVTMMFWYRQQPGQSLTLIATANQGSEATYESGFVIDKFPISRPNLTFSTLTVSNMSPEDSSIYLCSVEGQGKNIQYFGAGTRLSVL.

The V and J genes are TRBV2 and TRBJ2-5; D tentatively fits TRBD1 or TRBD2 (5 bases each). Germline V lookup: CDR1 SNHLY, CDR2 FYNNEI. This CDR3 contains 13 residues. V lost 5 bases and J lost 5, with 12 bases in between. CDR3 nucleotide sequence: TGTGCCAGCAGTACCGACGGGGCCGAGACCCAGTACTTC. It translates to CASSTDGAETQYF.

CDR3 bases: TGCAGCGAACGGCTAGCGGGACGCACAGATACGCAGTATTTT. It is translated as CSERLAGRTDTQYF. The chain is built from TRBV29-1 and TRBJ2-3; 9 bases match TRBD2. V lost 7 bases to trimming and J lost 1 base; unmatched junction nucleotides: 6. The CDR3 is 14 amino acids. The germline V gene encodes CDR1 SQVTM and CDR2 ANQGSEA.

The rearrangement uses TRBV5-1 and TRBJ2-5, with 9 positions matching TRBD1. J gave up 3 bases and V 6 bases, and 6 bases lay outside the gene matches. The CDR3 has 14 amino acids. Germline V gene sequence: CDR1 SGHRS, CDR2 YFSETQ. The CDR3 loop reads CASTWTGEEETQYF. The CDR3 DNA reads TGCGCCAGCACCTGGACAGGGGAAGAAGAGACCCAGTACTTC.

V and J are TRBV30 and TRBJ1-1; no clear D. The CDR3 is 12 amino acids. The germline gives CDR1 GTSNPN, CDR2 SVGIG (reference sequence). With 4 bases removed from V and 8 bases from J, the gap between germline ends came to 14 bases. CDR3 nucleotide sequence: TGTGCCTGGAACGTCTTTTGGGGAGAAGCTTTCTTT. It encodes CAWNVFWGEAFF.

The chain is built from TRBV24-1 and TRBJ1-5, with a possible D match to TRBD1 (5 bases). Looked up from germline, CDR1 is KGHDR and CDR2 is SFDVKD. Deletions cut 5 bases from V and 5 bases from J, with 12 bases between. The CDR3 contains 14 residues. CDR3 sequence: CATSADSAYQPQHF. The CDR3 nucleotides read TGTGCCACCAGTGCCGACAGCGCTTATCAGCCCCAGCATTTT.

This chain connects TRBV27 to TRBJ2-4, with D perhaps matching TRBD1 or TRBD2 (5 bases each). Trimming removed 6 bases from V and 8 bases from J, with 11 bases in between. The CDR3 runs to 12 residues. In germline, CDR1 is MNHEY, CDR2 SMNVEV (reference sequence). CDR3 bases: TGTGCCAGCAGGGGGGTCGCTGACATTCAGTACTTC. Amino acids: CASRGVADIQYF.

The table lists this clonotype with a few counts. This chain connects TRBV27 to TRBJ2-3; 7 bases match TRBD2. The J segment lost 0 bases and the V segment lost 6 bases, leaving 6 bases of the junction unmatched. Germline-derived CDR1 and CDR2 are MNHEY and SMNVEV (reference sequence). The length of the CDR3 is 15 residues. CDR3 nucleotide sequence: TGTGCCAGCAGGTTGGGGGGGGTTAGCACAGATACGCAGTATTTT. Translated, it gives CASRLGGVSTDTQYF.

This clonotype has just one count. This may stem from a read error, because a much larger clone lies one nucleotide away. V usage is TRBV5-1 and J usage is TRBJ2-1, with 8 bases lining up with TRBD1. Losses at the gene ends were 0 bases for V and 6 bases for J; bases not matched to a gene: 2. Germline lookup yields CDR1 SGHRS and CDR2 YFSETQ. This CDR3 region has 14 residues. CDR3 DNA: TGCGCCAGCAGCTTGGCACAGGGGGTCAATGAGCAGTTCTTC. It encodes CASSLAQGVNEQFF.

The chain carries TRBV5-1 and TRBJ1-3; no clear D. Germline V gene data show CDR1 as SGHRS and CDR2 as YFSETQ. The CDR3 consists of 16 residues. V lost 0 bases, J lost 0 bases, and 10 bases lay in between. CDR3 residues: CASSLGPQSSGNTIYF. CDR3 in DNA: TGCGCCAGCAGCTTGGGACCGCAGAGCTCTGGAAACACCATATATTTT.

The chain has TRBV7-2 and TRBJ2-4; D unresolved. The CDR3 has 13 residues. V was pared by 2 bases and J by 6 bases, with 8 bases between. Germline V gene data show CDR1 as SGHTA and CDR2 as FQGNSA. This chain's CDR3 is CASSLKTTNIQYF. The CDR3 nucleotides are TGTGCCAGCAGCTTAAAAACTACAAACATTCAGTACTTC.

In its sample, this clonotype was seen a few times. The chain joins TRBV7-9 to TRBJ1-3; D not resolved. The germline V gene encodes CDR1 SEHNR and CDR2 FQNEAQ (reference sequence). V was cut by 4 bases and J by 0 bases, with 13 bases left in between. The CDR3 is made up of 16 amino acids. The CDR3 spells CASSYTRGSSGNTIYF. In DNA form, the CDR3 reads TGTGCCAGCAGCTACACCCGCGGGAGCTCTGGAAACACCATATATTTT.

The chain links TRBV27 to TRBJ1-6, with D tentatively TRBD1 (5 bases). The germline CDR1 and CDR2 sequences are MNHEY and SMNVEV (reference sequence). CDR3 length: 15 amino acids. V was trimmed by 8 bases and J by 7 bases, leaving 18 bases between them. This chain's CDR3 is CASRWEGAANSPLHF. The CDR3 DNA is TGTGCCAGCCGATGGGAAGGGGCAGCGAATTCACCCCTCCACTTT.

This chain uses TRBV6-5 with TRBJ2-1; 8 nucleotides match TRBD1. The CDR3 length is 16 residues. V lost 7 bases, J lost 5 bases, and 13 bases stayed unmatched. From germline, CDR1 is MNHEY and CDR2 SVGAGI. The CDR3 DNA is TGTGCCAGCACCGAAGCCCCTGTACAGGGGGACAATGAGCAGTTCTTC. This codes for CASTEAPVQGDNEQFF.

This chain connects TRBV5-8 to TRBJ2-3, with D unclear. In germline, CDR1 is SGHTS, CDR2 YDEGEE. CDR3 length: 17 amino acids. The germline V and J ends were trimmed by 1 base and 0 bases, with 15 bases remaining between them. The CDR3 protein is CASSLHPASTSTDTQYF. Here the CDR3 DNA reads TGTGCCAGCAGCTTGCACCCGGCGTCAACTAGCACAGATACGCAGTATTTT.